These T cell receptor beta chains were read from a single sample in a study of blood T cell repertoires in COVID-19. Clones were read by immunoSEQ multiplex PCR, and TCRdb kept only the in-frame ones, dropping some. The table has 150,000 to 200,000 clones, roughly 83% seen once; the top ten hold approximately 5.1%. The sequencing input was PBMCs or T cells enriched from blood (not recorded which). These receptors came from a man in his 70s who had been exposed to COVID-19. The CDR3 runs from the conserved cysteine through the conserved F or W. A D gene is named only where the DNA matches it firmly. Not all rows give a size; the values are once, few, many and, for expanded clones, a class.

cdr3_nt	cdr3_aa	d_call	v_call	j_call	clone_size
TGTGCCACCAGTGATCTAGCCCCCACCGGGGAGCTGTTTTTT	CATSDLAPTGELFF	-	TRBV24-1	TRBJ2-2	-
TGCGCCAGCAGCTGGGGACTAGCCGGGACCGAAGAGACCCAGTACTTC	CASSWGLAGTEETQYF	TRBD2	TRBV5-1	TRBJ2-5	-
TGTGCCAGTAGTTCCGGACAGGGAACCTACAATGAGCAGTTCTTC	CASSSGQGTYNEQFF	TRBD1	TRBV19	TRBJ2-1	-
TGCGCCAGCAGCCTCGTGGTAGGGGACACTGAAGCTTTCTTT	CASSLVVGDTEAFF	-	TRBV5-1	TRBJ1-1	-
TGTGCCAGCAGCGTAAGGGGGAACTCGAACACTGAAGCTTTCTTT	CASSVRGNSNTEAFF	-	TRBV9	TRBJ1-1	few
TGTGCCAGCAGCCAACTAGATACGCAGTATTTT	CASSQLDTQYF	-	TRBV4-2	TRBJ2-3	-
TGCGCCAGCAGCTTGAGCCGCGGCAGGGGGTTCCCCTATAGCAATCAGCCCCAGCATTTT	CASSLSRGRGFPYSNQPQHF	TRBD1	TRBV5-1	TRBJ1-5	-
TGTGCCAGCAGCCGCCTCGGGGGTGAAAAACTGTTTTTT	CASSRLGGEKLFF	-	TRBV3-1/TRBV3-2	TRBJ1-4	-
TGCGCCAGCAGCCCCCCCCTCTCCCTTGAAAAACTGTTTTTT	CASSPPLSLEKLFF	-	TRBV4-1	TRBJ1-4	few
TGTGCCAGCAGCCCCTCCGTGCTACCGACAGTGGATGGCTACACCTTC	CASSPSVLPTVDGYTF	-	TRBV9	TRBJ1-2	-
TGTGCCAGCAGCTTAGCAGCGACCTCCAATGAGCAGTTCTTC	CASSLAATSNEQFF	-	TRBV11-2	TRBJ2-1	-
TGTGCCAGCAGCGGAGGACAGGCGCCTAATGAAAAACTGTTTTTT	CASSGGQAPNEKLFF	TRBD1	TRBV9	TRBJ1-4	-
TGTGCCTGTGGACAGCTAACTGAAGCTTTCTTT	CACGQLTEAFF	-	TRBV28	TRBJ1-1	-
TGTGCCAGCAGTCCCCTCATAGTGAACACTGAAGCTTTCTTT	CASSPLIVNTEAFF	-	TRBV28	TRBJ1-1	-
TGTGCCAGCAGTTTCCAAAGGCAGGGTCAGCCCCAGCATTTT	CASSFQRQGQPQHF	-	TRBV6-2/TRBV6-3	TRBJ1-5	-
TGTGCCAGCCGAGAGGCAGTTTTGAACACTGAAGCTTTCTTT	CASREAVLNTEAFF	-	TRBV27	TRBJ1-1	-
TGTGCCAGTAGTATACCGGGACAGGGAAGGGGCCAGCCCCAGCATTTT	CASSIPGQGRGQPQHF	TRBD1	TRBV19	TRBJ1-5	once
TGTGCCAGCAGTTTTTCGGGGCGGGGCGATCAGCCCCAGCATTTT	CASSFSGRGDQPQHF	-	TRBV28	TRBJ1-5	-
TGTGCCAGCAGTGCCGGGACTCTGCAGTTCTTC	CASSAGTLQFF	-	TRBV12-3/TRBV12-4	TRBJ2-1	-
TGCGCCAGCAGCCCATATAGGGAGGAGACCCAGTACTTC	CASSPYREETQYF	-	TRBV5-1	TRBJ2-5	-
TGTGCCAGCAGTCATCGTCCGGGACACCAGGGGGGAAACACCATATATTTT	CASSHRPGHQGGNTIYF	-	TRBV11-2	TRBJ1-3	-